The 3 T cell receptor beta chains reported below all come from one sample, sequenced in a study of blood T cell repertoires in COVID-19. Assay: immunoSEQ multiplex PCR; the TCRdb copy retains only in-frame clones and omits some. The sample consists of about 190,000 clones, more than 75% of them appearing once. Sequencing was performed on peripheral blood. The source is a middle-aged man with active or convalescent COVID-19.

This clone was counted a single time. CDR3 region: CASRDHGQGGNSPLHF. For the CDR3, the DNA is TGTGCCAGCAGAGACCATGGACAGGGAGGAAATTCACCCCTCCACTTT. The V gene is TRBV3-1 (or the pseudogene TRBV3-2), the J gene TRBJ1-6; 8 bases match TRBD1. The germline CDR1 and CDR2 sequences are LGHDT and YNNKEL (reference sequence). V shed 6 bases and J 7 bases; nucleotides not matched to a gene: 11. This CDR3 spans 16 amino acids.

This chain uses TRBV7-2 with TRBJ2-3, with 13 nucleotides matching TRBD2. The germline CDR1 and CDR2 sequences are SGHTA and FQGNSA. CDR3 length: 18 amino acids. V trimming: 4 bases; J trimming: 2 bases; junction bases outside the gene matches: 9. The chain's CDR3 is CASSSRLAGGRDTDTQYF. The DNA of the CDR3 is TGTGCCAGCAGCTCTCGACTAGCGGGAGGCCGGGACACAGATACGCAGTATTTT.

The J gene is TRBJ2-5, the V gene TRBV3-1 (or the pseudogene TRBV3-2); tentatively, D is TRBD2 (6 bases). The CDR3 runs 12 residues. Trimming took off 8 bases at V and 5 bases at J, with 12 bases between the two ends. From germline, CDR1 is LGHDT and CDR2 YNNKEL (reference sequence). The CDR3 coding sequence is TGTGCCAGCTTTGGTGGAGGGGAGACCCAGTACTTC. It codes for CASFGGGETQYF.